This TCR beta chain was observed in a study of blood T cell dynamics during melanoma immunotherapy. The data were produced by immunoSEQ multiplex PCR, yet TCRdb's version contains in-frame clones alone and is incomplete. The sample contains around 13,000 clones, about 90% of which appear only once. Stated time point: week 3, after first cycle of checkpoint inhibitor. This sample comprised effector memory CD8+ T cells from blood, obtained from a patient treated with checkpoint blockade. This clonotype originated in a human donor with melanoma.

CDR3 nucleotide sequence: TGCGCCAGCAGCTGGGACCGTCTGGGCGTTAATGAAAAACTGTTTTTT. It specifies CASSWDRLGVNEKLFF. The J gene is TRBJ1-4, the V gene TRBV5-1; possibly TRBD1 for D (5 bases). Germline lookup yields CDR1 SGHRS and CDR2 YFSETQ. CDR3 length: 16 residues. V was cut by 3 bases and J by 4 bases, with 16 bases left in between.